The T cell receptor (beta chain) described here comes from a study of T cell responses to AZD1222 COVID-19 vaccine (dated by TCRdb to the early 2020s). General notes on the study: AZD1222 recipients with second doses at about 4 weeks or about 12 weeks were pooled, because spike-specific TCR depth and breadth did not differ between schedules. A total of 233 trial participants underwent TCR sequencing, of whom about 210 had received two doses of AZD1222 and 26 had received two doses of the MenACWY control vaccine. Trial participants were enrolled by age into 18-55, 56-69 and 70-plus year subgroups, with approximately 150, 28 and 58 TCR-sequenced participants respectively.

What the time point label conveys for this sample: baseline before first vaccination. Vaccinee samples came from UK trials COV001 and COV002, including a single-blind randomized controlled phase 2/3 trial of AZD1222 (ChAdOx1 nCoV-19) in healthy adults. For TCRbeta chain sequencing, PBMC samples from trial participants were taken at day 0 and at day 28 after the second dose. The research as a whole found: Conclusions about previously exposed vaccinees were limited because only a handful of AZD1222 recipients were SARS-CoV-2 seropositive at baseline. After two AZD1222 doses, both the breadth and the depth of spike-specific TCRs were significantly higher than at day 0 and than in MenACWY recipients. Vaccine-associated CD4 TCRs spanned the whole spike protein, with dominant responses in regions 160-218 and 743-854. No day 14 peak-response samples were available, so repertoires were characterized only after the peak T cell response. Nearly half of unique spike-specific TCRs reportedly recognized epitopes outside regions mutated in the B.1.351 and B.1.1.7 variants. The 56-69-year group was small, and its depth increase did not reach significance, likely because of low power. Participants were mostly white British, with more females than males. The authors suggested clonal diversity may have been underestimated.

V and J lose 3 bases and 3 bases, and a span of 9 bases separates them. CDR3 length: 13 amino acids, cysteine to phenylalanine. Only CDR3 DNA is held: 39 bases, read in frame from base 1. Via the germline V gene (reference sequence), CDR1 is SEHNR and CDR2 FQNEAQ. The CDR3 regions of human TCRbeta chains were analyzed by immunosequencing. Processing in the source paper ran as follows. TCRs in the repertoires were compared against a reference library of SARS-CoV-2-specific TCRs that had been generated with the MIRA antigen-specificity platform. Breadth meant the fraction of unique TCRs that were SARS-CoV-2-associated, whereas depth meant the fraction of total T cells that were SARS-CoV-2-associated. Each spike-specific TCR was assigned to its reactive spike region and to a CD4 or CD8 class using the MIRA data. Log10-transformed breadth and depth values were compared by one-way ANOVA with Sidak's multiple comparisons tests. The source is immuneACCESS, and TCRdb retained only in-frame sequences with V and J called. Part of the clones is not carried over; for the studies checked, unresolved V genes explain less than half of this, and the remainder is unexplained. V and J calls plus clone size are reproduced from that table; the DNA served to infer D and trimming. This sample comprises 150,000 to 200,000 clones, roughly 92% of them detected only once. The top ten clonotypes cover about 1.6% of the sample.

On this clone: Which antigen it targets is not known. Qualities for individual bases were not recorded, and no much larger clone is one base off.

This specimen consisted of peripheral blood, obtained on day 0 of AZD1222 vaccination. The rearrangement joined TRBV7-9 to TRBJ2-7; no D gene call is confident. The clonotype comes from an adult in good health. For the CDR3, the sequence is CASSFVDGYEQYF. The DNA sequence is given as TGTGCCAGCAGCTTTGTCGATGGCTACGAGCAGTACTTC. Outside the CDR3, residues come from the reference TRBV7-9 and TRBJ2-7 proteins, so the full variable domain is: DTGVSQNPRHKITKRGQNVTFRCDPISEHNRLYWYRQTLGQGPEFLTYFQNEAQLEKSRLLSDRFSAERPKGSFSTLEIQRTEQGDSAMYLCASSFVDGYEQYFGPGTRLTVT.